The text below deals with one T cell receptor beta chain. This entry belongs to a study of blood T cell repertoires in COVID-19. Clones were read by immunoSEQ multiplex PCR, and TCRdb kept only the in-frame ones, dropping some. The data contain some 150,000 clones, around 81% of them singletons. The V end lost 1 base, the J end lost 5 bases, and 14 bases lay between the germline ends. The length of the CDR3 is 15 residues. Per germline, CDR1 SGHAT and CDR2 FQNNGV. Sequencing was done on a sample of peripheral blood. The sequence was collected from a human donor in a cohort sampled during active COVID-19. The V call is TRBV11-2, the J call TRBJ1-2; no definite D call. CDR3 nucleotide sequence: TGTGCCAGCAGCTTAGGAGACGGGAGTCAGTATGGCTACACCTTC. Translating it yields CASSLGDGSQYGYTF.